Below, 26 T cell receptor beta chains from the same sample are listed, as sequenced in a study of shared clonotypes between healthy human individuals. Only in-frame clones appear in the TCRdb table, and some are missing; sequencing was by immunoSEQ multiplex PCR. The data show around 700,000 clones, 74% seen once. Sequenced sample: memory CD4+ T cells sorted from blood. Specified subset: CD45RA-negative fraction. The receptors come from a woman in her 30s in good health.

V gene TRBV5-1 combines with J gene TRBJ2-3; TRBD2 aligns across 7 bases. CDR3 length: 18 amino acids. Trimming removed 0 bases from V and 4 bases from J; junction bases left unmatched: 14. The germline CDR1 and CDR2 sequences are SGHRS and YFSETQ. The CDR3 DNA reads TGCGCCAGCAGCTTGGCCGGTGGGGCGGGAGTGCGAGCAGATACGCAGTATTTT. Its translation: CASSLAGGAGVRADTQYF.

The CDR3 region is CASRYDREAFF. Written as DNA, the CDR3 is TGTGCCAGCAGATACGACAGGGAAGCTTTCTTT. The V gene is TRBV7-9, the J gene TRBJ1-1; possibly TRBD1 for D (6 bases). The CDR3 spans 11 residues. V was shortened by 6 bases and J by 8 bases, with 10 bases between the two germline ends. Germline V gene data show CDR1 as SEHNR and CDR2 as FQNEAQ (reference sequence).

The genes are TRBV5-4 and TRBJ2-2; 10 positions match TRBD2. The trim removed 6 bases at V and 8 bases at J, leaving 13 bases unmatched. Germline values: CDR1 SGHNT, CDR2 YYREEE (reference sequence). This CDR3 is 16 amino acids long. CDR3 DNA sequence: TGTGCCAGCAACCTAGGGCTAGCGGGAGAGTCTGGGGAGCTGTTTTTT. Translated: CASNLGLAGESGELFF.

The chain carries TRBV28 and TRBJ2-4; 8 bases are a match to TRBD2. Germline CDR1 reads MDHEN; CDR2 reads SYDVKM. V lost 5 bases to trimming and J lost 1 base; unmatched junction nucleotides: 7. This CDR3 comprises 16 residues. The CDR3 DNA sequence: TGTGCCAGCAGTCCGTCCCTAGCGGGTGCCAAAAACATTCAGTACTTC. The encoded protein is CASSPSLAGAKNIQYF.

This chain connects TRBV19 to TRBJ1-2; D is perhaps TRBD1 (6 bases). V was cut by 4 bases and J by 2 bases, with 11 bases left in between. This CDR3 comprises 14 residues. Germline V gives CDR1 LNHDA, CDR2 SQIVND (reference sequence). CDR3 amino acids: CASSTGTQNYGYTF. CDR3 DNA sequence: TGTGCCAGTAGTACCGGGACACAGAACTATGGCTACACCTTC.

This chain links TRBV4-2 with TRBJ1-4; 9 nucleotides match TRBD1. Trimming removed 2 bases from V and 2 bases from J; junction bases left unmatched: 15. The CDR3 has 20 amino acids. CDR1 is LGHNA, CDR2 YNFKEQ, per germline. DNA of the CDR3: TGTGCCAGCAGCCAAAGACGGGACAGGGACCCAAAATTGACTAATGAAAAACTGTTTTTT. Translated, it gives CASSQRRDRDPKLTNEKLFF.

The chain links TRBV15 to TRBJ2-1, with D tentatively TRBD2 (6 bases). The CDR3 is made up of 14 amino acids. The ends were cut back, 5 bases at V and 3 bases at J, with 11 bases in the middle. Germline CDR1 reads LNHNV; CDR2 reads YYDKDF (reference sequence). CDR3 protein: CATSGSGVYNEQFF. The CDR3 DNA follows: TGTGCCACCAGCGGATCGGGAGTCTACAATGAGCAGTTCTTC.

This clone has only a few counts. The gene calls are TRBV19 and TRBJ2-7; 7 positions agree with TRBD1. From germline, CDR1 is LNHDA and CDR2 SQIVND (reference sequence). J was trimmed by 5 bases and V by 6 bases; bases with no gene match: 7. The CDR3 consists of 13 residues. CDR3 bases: TGTGCCAGTAGAGGACAGGTTTATAACGAGCAGTACTTC. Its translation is CASRGQVYNEQYF.

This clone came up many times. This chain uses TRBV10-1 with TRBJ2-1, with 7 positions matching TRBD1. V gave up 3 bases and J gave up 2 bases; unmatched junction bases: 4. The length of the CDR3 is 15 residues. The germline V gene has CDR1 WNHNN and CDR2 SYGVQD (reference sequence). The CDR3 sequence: CASSEGQEPYNEQFF. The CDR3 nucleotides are TGCGCCAGCAGTGAAGGACAGGAGCCCTACAATGAGCAGTTCTTC.

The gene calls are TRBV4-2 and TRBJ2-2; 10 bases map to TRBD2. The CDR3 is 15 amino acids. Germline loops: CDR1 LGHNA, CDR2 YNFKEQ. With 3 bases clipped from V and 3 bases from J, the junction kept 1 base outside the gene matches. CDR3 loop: CASSHLAGDTGELFF. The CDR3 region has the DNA TGTGCCAGCAGCCACCTAGCGGGAGACACCGGGGAGCTGTTTTTT.

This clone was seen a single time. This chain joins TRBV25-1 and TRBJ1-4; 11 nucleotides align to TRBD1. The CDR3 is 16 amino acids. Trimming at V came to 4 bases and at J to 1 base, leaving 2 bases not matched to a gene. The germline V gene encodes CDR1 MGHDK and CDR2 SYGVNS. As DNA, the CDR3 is TGTGCCAGCAGTGGGGGACAGGGGGAAACTAATGAAAAACTGTTTTTT. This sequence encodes CASSGGQGETNEKLFF.

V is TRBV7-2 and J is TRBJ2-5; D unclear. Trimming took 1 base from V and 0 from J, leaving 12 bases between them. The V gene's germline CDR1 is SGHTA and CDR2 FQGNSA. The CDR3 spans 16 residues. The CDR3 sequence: CASSLEPATYQETQYF. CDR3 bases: TGTGCCAGCAGCTTAGAACCCGCCACTTACCAAGAGACCCAGTACTTC.

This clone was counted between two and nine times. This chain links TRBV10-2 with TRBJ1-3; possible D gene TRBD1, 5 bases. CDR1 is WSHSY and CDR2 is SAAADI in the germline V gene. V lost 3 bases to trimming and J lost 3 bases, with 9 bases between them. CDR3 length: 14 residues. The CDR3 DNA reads TGCGCCAGCAGTGAACCTGGACATGGAAACACCATATATTTT. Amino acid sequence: CASSEPGHGNTIYF.

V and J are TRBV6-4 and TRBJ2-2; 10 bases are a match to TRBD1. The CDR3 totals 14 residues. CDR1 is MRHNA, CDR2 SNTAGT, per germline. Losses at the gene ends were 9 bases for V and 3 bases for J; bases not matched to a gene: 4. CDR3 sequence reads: CASGTGEDTGELFF. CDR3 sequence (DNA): TGTGCCAGTGGGACAGGGGAAGACACCGGGGAGCTGTTTTTT.

CDR3 region: CASSARGNYGYTF. The CDR3 region has the DNA TGCGCCAGCAGCGCTCGAGGCAACTATGGCTACACCTTC. The chain carries TRBV5-1 and TRBJ1-2; D is undetermined. The V end lost 4 bases, the J end lost 2 bases, and 9 bases lay between the germline ends. Germline-derived CDR1 and CDR2 are SGHRS and YFSETQ. The CDR3 contains 13 residues.

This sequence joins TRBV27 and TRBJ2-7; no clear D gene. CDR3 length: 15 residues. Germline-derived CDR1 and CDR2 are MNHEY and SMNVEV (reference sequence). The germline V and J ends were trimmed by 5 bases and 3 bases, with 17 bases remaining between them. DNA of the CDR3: TGTGCCAGCAGTCCTAGGCTCGTAGATCTCTACGAGCAGTACTTC. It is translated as CASSPRLVDLYEQYF.

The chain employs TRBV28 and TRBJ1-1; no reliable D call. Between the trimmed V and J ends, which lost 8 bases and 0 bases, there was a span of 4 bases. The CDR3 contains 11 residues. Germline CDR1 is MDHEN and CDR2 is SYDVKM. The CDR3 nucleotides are TGTGCCAGCGCGCTGAACACTGAAGCTTTCTTT. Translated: CASALNTEAFF.

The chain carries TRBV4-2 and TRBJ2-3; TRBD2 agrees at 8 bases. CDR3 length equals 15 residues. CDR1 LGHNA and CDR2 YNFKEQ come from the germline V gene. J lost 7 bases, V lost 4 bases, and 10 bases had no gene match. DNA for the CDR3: TGTGCCAGCAGCCGCTTGAGTGTTAGCGGGAATACGCAGTATTTT. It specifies CASSRLSVSGNTQYF.

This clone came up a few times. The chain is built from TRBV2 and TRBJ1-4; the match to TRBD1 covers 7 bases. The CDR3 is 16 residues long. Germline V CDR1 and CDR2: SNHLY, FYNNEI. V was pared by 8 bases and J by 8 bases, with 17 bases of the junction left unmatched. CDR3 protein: CASSVQGGRVSEKLFF. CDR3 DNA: TGTGCCAGCTCAGTCCAGGGGGGGAGGGTTAGCGAAAAACTGTTTTTT. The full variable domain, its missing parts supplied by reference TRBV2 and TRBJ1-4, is EPEVTQTPSHQVTQMGQEVILRCVPISNHLYFYWYRQILGQKVEFLVSFYNNEISEKSEIFDDQFSVERPDGSNFTLKIRSTKLEDSAMYFCASSVQGGRVSEKLFFGSGTQLSVL.

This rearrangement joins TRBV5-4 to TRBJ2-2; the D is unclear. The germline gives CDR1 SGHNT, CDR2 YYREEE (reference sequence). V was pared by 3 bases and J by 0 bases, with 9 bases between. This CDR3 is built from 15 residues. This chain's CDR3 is CASSSRLANTGELFF. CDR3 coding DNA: TGTGCCAGCAGCTCCCGACTCGCGAACACCGGGGAGCTGTTTTTT. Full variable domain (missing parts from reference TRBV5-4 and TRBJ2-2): ETGVTQSPTHLIKTRGQQVTLRCSSQSGHNTVSWYQQALGQGPQFIFQYYREEENGRGNFPPRFSGLQFPNYSSELNVNALELDDSALYLCASSSRLANTGELFFGEGSRLTVL.

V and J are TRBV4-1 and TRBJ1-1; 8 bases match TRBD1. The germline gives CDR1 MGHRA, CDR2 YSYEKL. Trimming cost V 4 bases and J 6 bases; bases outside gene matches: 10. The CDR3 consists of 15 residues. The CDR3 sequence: CASSPAGQGKAEAFF. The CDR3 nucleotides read TGCGCCAGCAGCCCGGCCGGACAGGGAAAGGCTGAAGCTTTCTTT.

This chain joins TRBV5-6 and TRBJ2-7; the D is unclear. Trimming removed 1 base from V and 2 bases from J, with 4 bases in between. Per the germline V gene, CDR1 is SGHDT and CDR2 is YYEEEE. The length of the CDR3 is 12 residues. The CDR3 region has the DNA TGTGCCAGCAGCTTGAGGGCCTACGAGCAGTACTTC. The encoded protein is CASSLRAYEQYF.

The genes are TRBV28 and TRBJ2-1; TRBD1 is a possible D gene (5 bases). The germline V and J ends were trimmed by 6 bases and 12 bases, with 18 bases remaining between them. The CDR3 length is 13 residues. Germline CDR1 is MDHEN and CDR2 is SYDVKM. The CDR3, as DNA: TGTGCCAGCAGGGCGACAGTAACACTACGGCAGTTCTTC. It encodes CASRATVTLRQFF.

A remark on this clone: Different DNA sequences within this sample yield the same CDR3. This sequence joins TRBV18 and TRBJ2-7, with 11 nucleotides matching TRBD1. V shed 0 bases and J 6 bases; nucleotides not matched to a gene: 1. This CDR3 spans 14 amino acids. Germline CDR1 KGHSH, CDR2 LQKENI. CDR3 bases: TGTGCCAGCTCACCACCTGGGACAGGGGGCGAGCAGTACTTC. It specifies CASSPPGTGGEQYF.

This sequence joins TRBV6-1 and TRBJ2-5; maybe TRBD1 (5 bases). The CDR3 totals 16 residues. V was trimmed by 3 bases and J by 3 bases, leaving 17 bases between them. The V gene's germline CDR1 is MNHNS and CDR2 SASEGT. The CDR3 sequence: CASSDDRITTKETQYF. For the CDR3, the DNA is TGTGCCAGCAGTGACGACAGAATTACCACAAAAGAGACCCAGTACTTC.

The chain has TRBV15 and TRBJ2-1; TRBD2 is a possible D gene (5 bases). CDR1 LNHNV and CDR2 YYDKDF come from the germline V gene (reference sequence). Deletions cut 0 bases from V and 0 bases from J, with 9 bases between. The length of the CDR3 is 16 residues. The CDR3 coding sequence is TGTGCCACCAGCAGAGATCTGGGGAGCTCCTACAATGAGCAGTTCTTC. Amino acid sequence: CATSRDLGSSYNEQFF.